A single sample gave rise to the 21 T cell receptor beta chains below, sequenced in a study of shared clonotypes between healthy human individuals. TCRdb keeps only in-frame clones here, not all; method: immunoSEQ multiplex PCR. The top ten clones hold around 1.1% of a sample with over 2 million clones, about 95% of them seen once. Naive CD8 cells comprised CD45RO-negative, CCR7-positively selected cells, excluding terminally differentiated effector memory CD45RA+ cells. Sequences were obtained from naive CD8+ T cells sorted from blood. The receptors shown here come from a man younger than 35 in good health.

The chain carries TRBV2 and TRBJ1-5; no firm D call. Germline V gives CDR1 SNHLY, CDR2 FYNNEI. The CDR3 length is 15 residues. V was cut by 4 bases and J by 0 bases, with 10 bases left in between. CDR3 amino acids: CASSGGPLSNQPQHF. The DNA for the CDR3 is TGTGCCAGCAGTGGGGGTCCCCTTAGCAATCAGCCCCAGCATTTT.

CDR3 in amino acids: CASSPAVRVTDEQFF. The CDR3 DNA reads as TGTGCCAGCAGCCCCGCGGTTCGGGTTACGGATGAGCAGTTCTTC. The chain carries TRBV5-6 and TRBJ2-1; D is uncertain. Trimming removed 4 bases at V and 8 bases at J, with 19 bases between. CDR1 is SGHDT, CDR2 YYEEEE, per germline. The length of the CDR3 is 15 residues.

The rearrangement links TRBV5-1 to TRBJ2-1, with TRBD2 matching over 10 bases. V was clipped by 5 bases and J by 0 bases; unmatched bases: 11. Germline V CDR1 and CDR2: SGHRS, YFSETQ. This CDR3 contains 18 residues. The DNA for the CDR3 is TGCGCCAGCAGTGCCGGGACTAGCGTCTGGAGCTCCTACAATGAGCAGTTCTTC. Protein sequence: CASSAGTSVWSSYNEQFF.

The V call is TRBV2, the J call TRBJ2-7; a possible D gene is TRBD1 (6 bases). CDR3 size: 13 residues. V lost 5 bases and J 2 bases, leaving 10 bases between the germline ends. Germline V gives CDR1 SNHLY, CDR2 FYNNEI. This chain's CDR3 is CASSWTVTYEQYF. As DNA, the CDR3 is TGTGCCAGCAGTTGGACAGTTACCTACGAGCAGTACTTC.

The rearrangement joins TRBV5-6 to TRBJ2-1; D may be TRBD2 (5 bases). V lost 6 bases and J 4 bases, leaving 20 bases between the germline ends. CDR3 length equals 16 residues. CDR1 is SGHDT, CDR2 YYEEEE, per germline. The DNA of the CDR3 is TGTGCCAGCACCCCGTACGGAGGTCCCTCTTACAATGAGCAGTTCTTC. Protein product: CASTPYGGPSYNEQFF.

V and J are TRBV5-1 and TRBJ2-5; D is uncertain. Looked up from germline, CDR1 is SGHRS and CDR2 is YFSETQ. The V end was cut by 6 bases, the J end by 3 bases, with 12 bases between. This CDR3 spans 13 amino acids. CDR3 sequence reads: CASMGSVEETQYF. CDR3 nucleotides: TGCGCCAGCATGGGGTCGGTGGAAGAGACCCAGTACTTC. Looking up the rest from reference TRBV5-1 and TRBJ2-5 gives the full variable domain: KAGVTQTPRYLIKTRGQQVTLSCSPISGHRSVSWYQQTPGQGLQFLFEYFSETQRNKGNFPGRFSGRQFSNSRSEMNVSTLELGDSALYLCASMGSVEETQYFGPGTRLLVL.

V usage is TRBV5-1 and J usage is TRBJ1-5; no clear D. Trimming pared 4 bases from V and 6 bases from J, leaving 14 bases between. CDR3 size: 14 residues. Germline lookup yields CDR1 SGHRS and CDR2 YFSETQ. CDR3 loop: CASSLAGVGQPQHF. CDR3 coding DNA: TGCGCCAGCAGCCTAGCGGGTGTAGGTCAGCCCCAGCATTTT.

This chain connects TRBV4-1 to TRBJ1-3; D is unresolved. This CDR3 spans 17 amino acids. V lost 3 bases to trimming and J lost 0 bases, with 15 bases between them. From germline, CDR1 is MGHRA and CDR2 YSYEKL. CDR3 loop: CASSQAHIRSSGNTIYF. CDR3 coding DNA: TGCGCCAGCAGCCAGGCACATATACGGTCCTCTGGAAACACCATATATTTT.

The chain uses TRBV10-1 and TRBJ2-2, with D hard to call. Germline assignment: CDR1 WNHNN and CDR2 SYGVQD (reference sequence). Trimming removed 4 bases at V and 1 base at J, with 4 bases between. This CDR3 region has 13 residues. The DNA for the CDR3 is TGCGCCAGCAGTGGGGTGAACACCGGGGAGCTGTTTTTT. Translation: CASSGVNTGELFF.

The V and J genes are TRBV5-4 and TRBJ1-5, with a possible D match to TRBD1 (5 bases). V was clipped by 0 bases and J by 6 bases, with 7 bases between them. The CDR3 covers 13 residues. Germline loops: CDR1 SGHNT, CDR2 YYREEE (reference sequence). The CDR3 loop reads CASSLGGTQPQHF. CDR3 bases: TGTGCCAGCAGCTTGGGGGGGACTCAGCCCCAGCATTTT.

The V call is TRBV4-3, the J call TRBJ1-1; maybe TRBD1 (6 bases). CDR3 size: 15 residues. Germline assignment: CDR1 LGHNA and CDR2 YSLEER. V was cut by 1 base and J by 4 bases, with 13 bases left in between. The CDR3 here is CASSQGGNRATEAFF. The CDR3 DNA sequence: TGCGCCAGCAGCCAAGGGGGTAACAGGGCCACTGAAGCTTTCTTT.

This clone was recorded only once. In DNA, the CDR3 is TGTGCCAGCAGTTACGAGGGCGGGGGGGCAGATACGCAGTATTTT. Its protein is CASSYEGGGADTQYF. This chain connects TRBV6-5 to TRBJ2-3, with 9 bases identical to TRBD2. After removal of 2 bases from V and 4 bases from J, the junction contained 4 bases not matched to a gene. The CDR3 covers 15 residues. In germline, CDR1 is MNHEY, CDR2 SVGAGI.

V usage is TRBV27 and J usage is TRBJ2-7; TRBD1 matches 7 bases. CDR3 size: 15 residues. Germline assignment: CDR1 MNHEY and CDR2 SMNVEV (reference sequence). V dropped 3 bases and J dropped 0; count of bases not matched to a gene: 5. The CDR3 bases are TGTGCCAGCAGTTTGACAGGGCCTGTCTCCTACGAGCAGTACTTC. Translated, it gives CASSLTGPVSYEQYF.

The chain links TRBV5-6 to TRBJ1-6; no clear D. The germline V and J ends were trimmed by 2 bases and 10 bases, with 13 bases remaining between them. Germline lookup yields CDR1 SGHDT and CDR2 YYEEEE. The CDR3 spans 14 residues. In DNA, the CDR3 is TGTGCCAGCAGCTTACAAGGGATTTTCTCACCCCTCCACTTT. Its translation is CASSLQGIFSPLHF.

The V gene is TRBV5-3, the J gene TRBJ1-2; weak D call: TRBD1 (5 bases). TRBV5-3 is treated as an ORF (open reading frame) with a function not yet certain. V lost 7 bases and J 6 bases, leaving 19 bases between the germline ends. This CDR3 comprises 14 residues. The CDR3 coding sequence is TGTGCCAGAGTCCTGGAAGGGGATCGAAATGGCTACACCTTC. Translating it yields CARVLEGDRNGYTF.

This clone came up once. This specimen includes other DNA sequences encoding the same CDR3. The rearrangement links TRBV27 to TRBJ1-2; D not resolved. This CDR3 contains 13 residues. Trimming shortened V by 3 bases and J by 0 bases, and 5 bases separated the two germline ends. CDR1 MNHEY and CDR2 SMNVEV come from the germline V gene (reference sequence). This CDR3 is CASSFDSNYGYTF. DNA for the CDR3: TGTGCCAGCAGTTTCGACTCTAACTATGGCTACACCTTC.

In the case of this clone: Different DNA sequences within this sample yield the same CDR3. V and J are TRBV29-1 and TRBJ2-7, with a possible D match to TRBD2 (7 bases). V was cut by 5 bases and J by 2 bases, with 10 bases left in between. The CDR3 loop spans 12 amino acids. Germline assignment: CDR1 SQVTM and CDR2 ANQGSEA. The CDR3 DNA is TGCAGCGTTTTCGGGGGGCCCTACGAGCAGTACTTC. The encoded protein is CSVFGGPYEQYF.

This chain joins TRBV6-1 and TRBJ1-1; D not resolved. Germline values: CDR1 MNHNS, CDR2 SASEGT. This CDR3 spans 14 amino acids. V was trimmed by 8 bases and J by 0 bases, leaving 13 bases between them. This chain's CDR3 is CASPPEGMNTEAFF. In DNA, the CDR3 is TGTGCCAGCCCCCCCGAGGGCATGAACACTGAAGCTTTCTTT.

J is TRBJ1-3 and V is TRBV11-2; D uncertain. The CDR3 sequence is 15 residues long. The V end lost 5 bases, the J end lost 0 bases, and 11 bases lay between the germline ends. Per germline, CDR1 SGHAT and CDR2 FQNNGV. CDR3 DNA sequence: TGTGCCAGCAGCGCGGGCCGTACCTCTGGAAACACCATATATTTT. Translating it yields CASSAGRTSGNTIYF.

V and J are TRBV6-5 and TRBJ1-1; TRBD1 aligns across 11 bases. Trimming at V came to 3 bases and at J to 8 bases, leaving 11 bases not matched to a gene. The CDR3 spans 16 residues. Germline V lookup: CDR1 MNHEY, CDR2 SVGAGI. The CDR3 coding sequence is TGTGCCAGCAGTTATTCACCCACCGGGACAGGGGGAGAAGCTTTCTTT. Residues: CASSYSPTGTGGEAFF.

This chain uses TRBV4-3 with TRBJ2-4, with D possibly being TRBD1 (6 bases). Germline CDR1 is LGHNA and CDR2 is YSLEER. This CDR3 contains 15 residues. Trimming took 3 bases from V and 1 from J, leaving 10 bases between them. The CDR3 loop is CASSQAGQAKNIQYF. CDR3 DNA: TGCGCCAGCAGCCAGGCTGGACAGGCCAAAAACATTCAGTACTTC.